This record covers a single T cell receptor beta chain. This clonotype was observed many times. What antigen it recognizes has not been identified. Base-call qualities are not available, and no considerably larger clone is one nucleotide away. This entry is derived from a study of human T cells and chemical hapten exposure (dated by TCRdb to the early 2020s). As for the study more broadly: For sensitization, 2% DPC in acetone was applied to a 2 cm by 2 cm area of upper inner arm skin. Throughout the approximately 25-week study period, patients were also given weekly therapeutic DPC doses on the scalp. Patch testing was performed on the upper back with Finn chambers containing 0.01% DPC, and the patch tests were scored after 6 days according to International Contact Dermatitis Research Group standards. Most of the patients in the cohort were female, and the cohort covered alopecia areata with under or over 50% scalp involvement, alopecia totalis and alopecia universalis. The libraries were sequenced as a pool, and the TCR yield per sample differed mostly because of small variations in library volumes within the pool. In alopecia patients, the study followed how the peripheral blood TCR repertoire changed in vivo over primary and secondary sensitization to diphenylcyclopropenone (DPC), a hapten. Blood samples were taken from patients before sensitization (week 0) and then at 2, 6 and about 24 weeks after DPC sensitization. For TCR sequencing, blood came from over 25 alopecia patients at anywhere from one to four time points (pre-sensitization, 2, 6 and 24 weeks). Beyond this particular receptor, the publication reports: Because all patients had alopecia, a presumed autoimmune disease, the immune response of the patients might differ from that of healthy individuals. DPC sensitization did not change how many TCRs were above 1 in 1000 frequency, and no evidence was found of alterations in global repertoire structure. After repeated subsampling, changes were observed in the strength of the expansion versus patch-test correlation and in the threshold at which the correlation became significant. Significantly more large CDR3 similarity clusters were formed by expanded TCRs than by pre-sensitization or healthy control sets, consistent with antigen-driven responses. Patch test score correlated positively with the number of PT1 expanded TCRs, reaching significance at thresholds 8, 16 and 32 but not at 4.

The library was produced with RACE. Sequenced on a NextSeq 500. During library preparation, unique molecular identifiers were attached to individual cDNA molecules so that TCRs could be counted in a quantitative, reproducible way. Both TCR alpha and TCR beta chains were sequenced from each blood RNA sample. The source study handled its data this way. Samples had a median of about 96,000 TCRs, with a range from about 23,224 to 750,000. V, J and CDR3 annotation of the TCR reads was carried out using the Decombinator software suite. For PS versus PT1 abundance plots, all samples were subsampled to the same number of TCRs (28,000). Expanded TCRs were defined as absent before sensitization and observed at least eight times at the 2-week time point. The public reads were reanalyzed by TCRdb: fastp trimming at Q25, MiXCR alignment, in-frame beta chains only. Identical CDR3 protein sequences are pooled into one entry, listed with their most common genes and DNA. The V and J calls reflect TCRdb's pipeline rather than the authors' work. This sample lists about 85,000 distinct CDR3 sequences; 8.5% to 9% were detected once. Just over 2.5% of the sample belongs to the ten largest clones.

CDR1 and CDR2, looked up from the germline V gene (reference sequence), are SGHNT and YYREEE. Trimming accounts for 4 bases at V and 5 bases at J, while the number of junction bases matched to no gene is 14. The CDR3 measures 16 amino acids from cysteine to phenylalanine. Only the CDR3 region is kept as DNA, spanning 48 bases read in frame from base 1. According to the study, the label for this sample's time point signals: pre-sensitization, week 0. The treatment or condition label here, explained by the study, means: therapeutic diphenylcyclopropenone sensitization with weekly scalp DPC. At each patch-test visit, blood was drawn before the patch test was applied. Eligible patients were aged 18 to 70, diagnosed with alopecia, deemed suitable for DPC therapy, and excluded if pregnant. Total RNA was extracted from unfractionated whole blood that had been collected in Tempus Blood RNA tubes.

This receptor was obtained from a man aged 35-49 years with alopecia areata. Some clones in this sample may be carry-over from other donors' samples. Sequenced material: whole blood, taken in connection with sensitization to the hapten diphenylcyclopropenone (DPC). The V and J segments used are TRBV5-4 and TRBJ1-1, with 7 central nucleotides matching TRBD1. At the DNA level, the sequence is TGTGCCAGCAGCAGCTCCCTACAGGGGTGGAAGACTGAAGCTTTCTTT. It is translated as CASSSSLQGWKTEAFF.